The next 23 T cell receptor beta chains were all read from a single sample in a study of blood T cell repertoires in COVID-19. The protocol was immunoSEQ multiplex PCR, while the TCRdb copy is restricted to in-frame clones and leaves out a portion. This sample has 11,000 to 15,000 clones; about 87% occur once, and the top ten carry about 33%. The sample was peripheral blood. These receptors were taken from a human donor in a cohort sampled during active COVID-19.

This rearrangement joins TRBV7-9 to TRBJ1-5, with 12 bases fitting TRBD1. CDR1 SEHNR and CDR2 FQNEAQ come from the germline V gene (reference sequence). The CDR3 is 15 amino acids. Unmatched junction bases numbered 6, after V lost 4 bases and J lost 8 bases. CDR3 residues: CASSSGQGANEPQHF. DNA of the CDR3: TGTGCCAGCAGCTCGGGACAGGGGGCTAATGAGCCCCAGCATTTT.

The chain joins TRBV9 to TRBJ2-1; perhaps TRBD1 as D (6 bases). This CDR3 is built from 16 residues. Deletions cut 1 base from V and 0 bases from J, with 11 bases between. Germline V gene lookup returns CDR1 SGDLS and CDR2 YYNGEE. The chain's CDR3 is CASSVRDISSYNEQFF. The CDR3 DNA reads as TGTGCCAGCAGCGTACGGGACATAAGCTCCTACAATGAGCAGTTCTTC. Full variable domain (missing parts from reference TRBV9 and TRBJ2-1): DSGVTQTPKHLITATGQRVTLRCSPRSGDLSVYWYQQSLDQGLQFLIQYYNGEERAKGNILERFSAQQFPDLHSELNLSSLELGDSALYFCASSVRDISSYNEQFFGPGTRLTVL.

The chain joins TRBV18 to TRBJ1-2; perhaps TRBD1 as D (6 bases). CDR1 and CDR2 (germline): KGHSH, LQKENI. Trimming stripped 1 base from V and 4 bases from J, with 22 bases between. This CDR3 has 18 amino acids. The CDR3 spells CASSPRKGEPGVGYGYTF. Written as DNA, the CDR3 is TGTGCCAGCTCACCACGGAAAGGGGAACCAGGGGTCGGCTATGGCTACACCTTC.

The CDR3 sequence: CASSQDFGRDTQYF. The CDR3 DNA sequence: TGTGCCAGCAGCCAAGATTTCGGGAGAGATACGCAGTATTTT. The chain is built from TRBV3-1 (or the pseudogene TRBV3-2) and TRBJ2-3; D may be TRBD2 (6 bases). Between the trimmed V and J ends, which lost 0 bases and 5 bases, there was a span of 9 bases. Germline assignment: CDR1 LGHDT and CDR2 YNNKEL (reference sequence). The CDR3 totals 14 residues.

The rearrangement links TRBV10-3 to TRBJ2-2; tentatively, D is TRBD1 (5 bases). Germline CDR1 and CDR2: ENHRY and SYGVKD. With 4 bases removed from V and 5 bases from J, the gap between germline ends came to 11 bases. This CDR3 has 14 residues. CDR3 DNA sequence: TGTGCCATCAGTGGACAGAGCCGAACCGGGGAGCTGTTTTTT. Translating gives CAISGQSRTGELFF.

This clone has more than one count but fewer than ten. The chain recombines TRBV7-6 with TRBJ2-2; 14 bases align to TRBD2. J was trimmed by 9 bases and V by 5 bases; bases with no gene match: 14. Looked up from germline, CDR1 is SGHVS and CDR2 is FNYEAQ. The CDR3 is made up of 18 amino acids. The CDR3 loop reads CASSPAVGTSGGFRELFF. The CDR3 bases are TGTGCCAGCAGCCCCGCTGTCGGGACTAGCGGGGGATTCAGGGAGCTGTTTTTT.

The rearrangement uses TRBV5-4 and TRBJ2-7; TRBD1 agrees at 10 bases. This CDR3 is built from 16 residues. CDR1 is SGHNT, CDR2 YYREEE, per germline (reference sequence). The V and J ends lost 5 bases and 4 bases, in that order; junction bases with no gene match: 12. The CDR3 is CASRLGPGQGFYEQYF. In DNA, the CDR3 is TGTGCCAGCAGGCTCGGACCGGGACAGGGGTTTTACGAGCAGTACTTC.

The V call is TRBV9, the J call TRBJ1-2; 7 bases are a match to TRBD1. The germline CDR1 and CDR2 sequences are SGDLS and YYNGEE. J was trimmed by 1 base and V by 0 bases; bases with no gene match: 3. The CDR3 has 15 amino acids. The chain's CDR3 is CASSVGRDSNYGYTF. Written as DNA, the CDR3 is TGTGCCAGCAGCGTAGGGCGGGACAGTAACTATGGCTACACCTTC.

The chain joins TRBV7-2 to TRBJ1-1; 7 bases agree with TRBD1. Per the germline V gene, CDR1 is SGHTA and CDR2 is FQGNSA. Trimming removed 5 bases from V and 5 bases from J; junction bases left unmatched: 8. This CDR3 contains 14 residues. Written as DNA, the CDR3 is TGTGCCAGCAGCCTACAGGGGACCGGTACTGAAGCTTTCTTT. Encoded protein: CASSLQGTGTEAFF.

The chain is built from TRBV7-3 and TRBJ2-2, with no clear D. Trimming left V 0 bases short and J 3 bases short, with 5 bases between. The CDR3 covers 14 residues. Germline V CDR1 and CDR2: SGHTA, FQGTGA. CDR3 sequence (DNA): TGTGCCAGCAGCTTAACGTCTCACACCGGGGAGCTGTTTTTT. Translation: CASSLTSHTGELFF.

CDR3 nucleotides: TGTGCCAGCAGCTCCCAACCGGGACAGGGGGCATACGAGCAGTACTTC. This sequence encodes CASSSQPGQGAYEQYF. The chain couples TRBV7-6 to TRBJ2-7; 12 bases line up with TRBD1. CDR3 length: 16 amino acids. Germline V lookup: CDR1 SGHVS, CDR2 FNYEAQ. Trimming took 4 bases from V and 4 from J; bases not matched to a gene: 8.

The chain employs TRBV29-1 and TRBJ1-1; no reliable D call. This CDR3 has 16 amino acids. V lost 6 bases, J lost 0 bases, and 20 bases lay in between. Germline CDR1 is SQVTM and CDR2 is ANQGSEA. The CDR3 nucleotides read TGCAGCGTCCCCCCCCTCCAGGTAGAAGTGAACACTGAAGCTTTCTTT. Encoded protein: CSVPPLQVEVNTEAFF.

Here the CDR3 DNA reads TGTGCCAGCAGCCAAGAAATTCAAGACGGGACAGGAAAATATGGCTACACCTTC. The encoded protein is CASSQEIQDGTGKYGYTF. The gene calls are TRBV4-2 and TRBJ1-2; 8 bases agree with TRBD1. Germline V lookup: CDR1 LGHNA, CDR2 YNFKEQ. V was pared by 0 bases and J by 5 bases, with 14 bases of the junction left unmatched. CDR3 size: 18 residues.

This chain links TRBV7-6 with TRBJ2-3; a possible D gene is TRBD2 (5 bases). CDR3 length: 15 amino acids. V lost 4 bases to trimming and J lost 1 base, with 12 bases between them. Germline values: CDR1 SGHVS, CDR2 FNYEAQ. The CDR3 region has the DNA TGTGCCAGCAGCTCACGGACTCCCGGCACAGATACGCAGTATTTT. Amino acid sequence: CASSSRTPGTDTQYF.

The chain links TRBV6-2 or TRBV6-3 to TRBJ1-1, with D hard to call. This CDR3 is 14 amino acids long. V gave up 4 bases and J gave up 0 bases, with 9 bases separating them. Germline CDR1 MNHEY, CDR2 SVGEGT. The CDR3 sequence: CASSSGVLNTEAFF. As DNA, the CDR3 is TGTGCCAGCAGTTCGGGAGTCTTGAACACTGAAGCTTTCTTT.

The chain links TRBV28 to TRBJ2-7, with 9 positions matching TRBD1. V shed 7 bases and J 6 bases; nucleotides not matched to a gene: 13. The CDR3 runs 15 residues. The germline gives CDR1 MDHEN, CDR2 SYDVKM. For the CDR3, the DNA is TGTGCCAGCAACCCGCCCGGGACAGGGATGGGCGAGCAGTACTTC. The encoded protein is CASNPPGTGMGEQYF.

The genes are TRBV5-1 and TRBJ2-7; 10 nucleotides agree with TRBD1. Germline CDR1 reads SGHRS; CDR2 reads YFSETQ. The CDR3 runs 14 residues. V shed 4 bases and J 2 bases; nucleotides not matched to a gene: 3. The CDR3, as DNA: TGCGCCAGCAGCCCGGGGACAGGGGCCTACGAGCAGTACTTC. This gives the protein CASSPGTGAYEQYF.

The rearrangement joins TRBV7-6 to TRBJ2-7, with D unclear. The CDR3 totals 15 residues. V lost 3 bases, J lost 3 bases, and 15 bases lay in between. CDR1 and CDR2 (germline): SGHVS, FNYEAQ. Written as DNA, the CDR3 is TGTGCCAGCAGCTTCCTATCAGGTTTTAACTACGAGCAGTACTTC. Translating gives CASSFLSGFNYEQYF.

This clone was observed a single time. The rearrangement joins TRBV10-3 to TRBJ1-5; no reliable D call. This CDR3 region has 12 residues. Deletions cut 8 bases from V and 2 bases from J, with 7 bases between. Per germline, CDR1 ENHRY and CDR2 SYGVKD. As DNA, the CDR3 is TGTGCCATCGGGGAGGGCAATCAGCCCCAGCATTTT. This translates into CAIGEGNQPQHF.

This clone was recorded once. This chain joins TRBV5-1 and TRBJ1-2; D gene ambiguous. V was clipped by 0 bases and J by 3 bases, with 6 bases between them. CDR1 and CDR2 (germline): SGHRS, YFSETQ. The CDR3 sequence is 13 residues long. The CDR3 loop is CASSLAADYGYTF. CDR3 DNA: TGCGCCAGCAGCTTGGCGGCGGACTATGGCTACACCTTC.

This chain uses TRBV7-2 with TRBJ2-3, with D possibly TRBD2 on 5 matching bases. V shed 3 bases and J shed 3 bases, with 10 bases lying between them. The germline CDR1 and CDR2 sequences are SGHTA and FQGNSA. The CDR3 covers 14 residues. CDR3 bases: TGTGCCAGCAGCTTCGGCAGCGGAACAGATACGCAGTATTTT. Amino acid sequence: CASSFGSGTDTQYF.

The chain has TRBV6-2 or TRBV6-3 and TRBJ2-7; D might be TRBD1 (6 bases). The CDR3 is 14 residues long. From germline, CDR1 is MNHEY and CDR2 SVGEGT. With 2 bases removed from V and 0 bases from J, the gap between germline ends came to 8 bases. CDR3 bases: TGTGCCAGCAGTTACCGGGACAACTCCTACGAGCAGTACTTC. As protein: CASSYRDNSYEQYF.

The chain links TRBV6-5 to TRBJ2-7; TRBD1 matches 8 bases. The CDR3 spans 13 residues. V was pared by 1 base and J by 6 bases, with 2 bases of the junction left unmatched. CDR1 MNHEY and CDR2 SVGAGI come from the germline V gene. CDR3 loop: CASSYFTGGEQYF. CDR3 DNA sequence: TGTGCCAGCAGTTACTTCACAGGGGGCGAGCAGTACTTC.